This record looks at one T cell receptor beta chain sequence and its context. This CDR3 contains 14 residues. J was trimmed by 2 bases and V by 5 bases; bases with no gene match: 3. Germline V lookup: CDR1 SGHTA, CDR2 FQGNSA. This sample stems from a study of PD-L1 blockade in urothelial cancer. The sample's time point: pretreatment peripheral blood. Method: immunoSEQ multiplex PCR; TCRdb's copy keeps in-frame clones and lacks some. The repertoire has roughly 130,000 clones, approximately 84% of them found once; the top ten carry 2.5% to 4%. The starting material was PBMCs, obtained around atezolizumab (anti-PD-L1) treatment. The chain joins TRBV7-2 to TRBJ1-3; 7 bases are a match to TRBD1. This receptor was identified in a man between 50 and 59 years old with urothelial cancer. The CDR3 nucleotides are TGTGCCAGCAGCAAACAGGGGACTGGAAACACCATATATTTT. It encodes CASSKQGTGNTIYF. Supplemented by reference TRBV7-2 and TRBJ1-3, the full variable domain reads GAGVSQSPSNKVTEKGKDVELRCDPISGHTALYWYRQSLGQGLEFLIYFQGNSAPDKSGLPSDRFSAERTGGSVSTLTIQRTQQEDSAVYLCASSKQGTGNTIYFGEGSWLTVV.